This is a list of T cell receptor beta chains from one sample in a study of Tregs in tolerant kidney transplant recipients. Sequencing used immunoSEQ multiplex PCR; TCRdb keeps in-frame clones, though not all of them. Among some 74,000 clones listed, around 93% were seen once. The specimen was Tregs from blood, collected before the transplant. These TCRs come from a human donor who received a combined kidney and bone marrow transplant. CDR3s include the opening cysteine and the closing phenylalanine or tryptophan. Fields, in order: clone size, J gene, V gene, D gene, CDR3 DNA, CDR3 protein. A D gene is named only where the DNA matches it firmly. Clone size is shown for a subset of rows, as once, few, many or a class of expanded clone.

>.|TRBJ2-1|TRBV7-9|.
TGTGCCAGCAGCTTAGCGGTGGCTAGCTCCAATGAGCAGTTCTTC
CASSLAVASSNEQFF
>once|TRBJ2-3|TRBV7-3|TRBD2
TGTGCCAGCAGCTTAACCGGGACTAGCAATACGCAGTATTTT
CASSLTGTSNTQYF
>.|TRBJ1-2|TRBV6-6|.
TGTGCCAGCAGACGATGGAACTATGGCTACACCTTC
CASRRWNYGYTF
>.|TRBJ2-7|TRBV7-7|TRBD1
TGTGCCAGCAGTTTAAGACAGGGGGCTCTCTACGAGCAGTACTTC
CASSLRQGALYEQYF
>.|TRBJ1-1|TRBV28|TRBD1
TGTGCCAGCAGTGAGGACAGGGCTGGGACTGAAGCTTTCTTT
CASSEDRAGTEAFF
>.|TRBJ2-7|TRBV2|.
TGTGCCAGCAGTCCCGCCTACGAGCAGTACTTC
CASSPAYEQYF
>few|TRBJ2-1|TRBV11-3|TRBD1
TGTGCCAGCAGCCGAGGGGGCCAAGGATACAATGAGCAGTTCTTC
CASSRGGQGYNEQFF
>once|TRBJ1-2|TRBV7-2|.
TGTGCCAGCAGCTTAGCGGCAGGGGCCGGGGGCTACACCTTC
CASSLAAGAGGYTF
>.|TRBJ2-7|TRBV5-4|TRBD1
TGTGCCAGCAGCTCCCGGGACAGCATGCCCTACGAGCAGTACTTC
CASSSRDSMPYEQYF
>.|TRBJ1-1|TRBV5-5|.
TGTGCCAGCAGCTTGGCCGTATCGAACACTGAAGCTTTCTTT
CASSLAVSNTEAFF
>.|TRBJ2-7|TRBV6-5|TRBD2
TGTGCCAGCAGGCCAGGACTAGCGGGAGCGGTGCAGTACTTC
CASRPGLAGAVQYF
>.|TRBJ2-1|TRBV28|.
TGTGCCGGGAGCGGACTCTCCTACAATGAGCAGTTCTTC
CAGSGLSYNEQFF
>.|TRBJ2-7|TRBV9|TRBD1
TGTGCCAGCAGCGTAGACCCTGGACAGGGGGCGGTCGAGCAGTACTTC
CASSVDPGQGAVEQYF
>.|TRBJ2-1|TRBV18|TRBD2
TGTGCCAGCTCACCACCGAGGGGGACTAGCGGGAGTCCCTACAATGAGCAGTTCTTC
CASSPPRGTSGSPYNEQFF
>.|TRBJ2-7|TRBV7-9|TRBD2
TGTGCCAGCAGCCAAACGACTAGCTTCCTCGAGCAGTACTTC
CASSQTTSFLEQYF
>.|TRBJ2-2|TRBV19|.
TGTGCCAGTAGTAAAGGAGCCCCCGGGGAGCTGTTTTTT
CASSKGAPGELFF
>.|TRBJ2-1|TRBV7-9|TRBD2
TGTGCCAGCAGGGGGGGACTAAGTGAGCAGTTCTTC
CASRGGLSEQFF
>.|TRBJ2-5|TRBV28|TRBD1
TGTGCCAGCAAAGATTACGGGACAGGAAAATCCCAAGAGACCCAGTACTTC
CASKDYGTGKSQETQYF